The rows below give T cell receptor beta chains drawn from one sample of a study of vaccination and CD4 T cells after COVID-19. TCRdb independently ran MiXCR on the PCR reads; one entry per CDR3 protein. The sample has some 25,000 distinct CDR3 sequences, approximately 28% seen once; the top ten hold 3% to 3.5%. No antigen has been identified for these receptors. This specimen consisted of CD4+ T cells from blood, cultured in vitro, obtained about 7 months after SARS-CoV-2 vaccination. The receptors shown here come from a human donor who had recovered from COVID-19. Each CDR3 is given with its conserved first and last residue. The D gene is left open where the match is weak. Clone size is not always given. Where it is, it says once, few, many or a class for expanded clones.

>.|TRBV6-5|TRBJ2-1|.
CASSYLQGTYNEQFF
TGTGCCAGCAGTTATTTACAGGGTACCTACAATGAGCAGTTCTTC
>.|TRBV6-2/TRBV6-3|TRBJ1-5|.
CASSYSAYNQPQHF
TGTGCCAGCAGTTATTCGGCTTACAATCAGCCCCAGCATTTT
>.|TRBV10-3|TRBJ2-3|TRBD2
CAISEGLAGSGTDTQYF
TGTGCCATCAGTGAGGGACTAGCGGGGAGTGGCACAGATACGCAGTATTTT
>.|TRBV10-3|TRBJ2-3|.
CAISEFKGADTQYF
TGTGCCATCAGTGAGTTTAAGGGGGCAGATACGCAGTATTTT
>few|TRBV6-1|TRBJ2-7|TRBD1
CASRTGYSEQYF
TGTGCCAGCAGGACAGGGTACAGCGAGCAGTACTTC
>.|TRBV20-1|TRBJ2-1|TRBD2
CSARDLGREGSYNEQFF
TGCAGTGCTAGAGATCTGGGGCGGGAGGGATCCTACAATGAGCAGTTCTTC
>few|TRBV28|TRBJ2-7|.
CASSLLREQYF
TGTGCCAGCAGTTTATTACGGGAGCAGTACTTC
>.|TRBV18|TRBJ1-2|.
CASSLQDGYGYTF
TGTGCCAGCTCACTCCAGGACGGCTATGGCTACACCTTC
>.|TRBV20-1|TRBJ2-7|TRBD2
CSASVNAGVNEQYF
TGCAGTGCTAGTGTTAACGCGGGAGTAAACGAGCAGTACTTC
>.|TRBV2|TRBJ1-5|.
CASTVGNSNQPQHF
TGTGCCAGCACTGTAGGGAATAGCAATCAGCCCCAGCATTTT
>many|TRBV27|TRBJ1-5|.
CASSLRRGDQPQHF
TGTGCCAGCAGTTTACGGAGGGGTGATCAGCCCCAGCATTTT
>few|TRBV7-9|TRBJ1-5|.
CASSFSGSNQPQHF
TGTGCCAGCAGCTTTTCGGGTAGCAATCAGCCCCAGCATTTT
>.|TRBV20-1|TRBJ1-1|.
CSAEGGDTEAFF
TGCAGTGCTGAAGGGGGTGACACTGAAGCTTTCTTT
>.|TRBV5-5|TRBJ2-7|TRBD1
CASSWGQGAYEQYF
TGTGCCAGCAGCTGGGGCCAGGGGGCCTACGAGCAGTACTTC